This entry lists 18 T cell receptor beta chains sequenced from one sample in a study of CXCR3-negative and CXCR3-positive naive CD8 T cells. Their antigens are not known. Researchers prepared the TRB cDNA libraries using 5' RACE with UMI labels. With the 5' RACE reads reprocessed, TCRdb shows one record per CDR3 protein and no DNA. Its table lists about 98,000 distinct CDR3 sequences. The study, taken as a whole, reports: TRB CDR3s of CXCR3-positive naive cells were more hydrophobic than those of CXCR3-negative naive cells.

Sequencing was carried out using naive CXCR3+ CD8+ T cells from blood. The subset: CD45RO-CCR7+CD27+CD95- naive CD8+ T cells expressing CXCR3 (TNR3+). Every receptor here comes from a human donor in good health. Some clones in this sample may be carry-over from other donors' samples.

The chain is built from TRBV13 and TRBJ2-3; TCRdb returns TRBD2, unconfirmable since there is no DNA. The CDR3 spans 19 residues. CDR1 is PRHDT, CDR2 FYEKMQ, per germline (reference sequence). CDR3 in amino acids: CASSSATSGGGIFPDTQYF.

The chain recombines TRBV27 with TRBJ2-7; the TRBD1 assignment by TCRdb is unverifiable without DNA. The CDR3 runs to 15 residues. Germline lookup yields CDR1 MNHEY and CDR2 SMNVEV (reference sequence). The CDR3 protein is CASSLTGDSLYEQYF.

The chain couples TRBV4-3 to TRBJ1-1; TCRdb picks TRBD1, but there is no DNA to check that call. The CDR3 totals 14 residues. Per the germline V gene, CDR1 is LGHNA and CDR2 is YSLEER. The CDR3 is CASSQETGNTEAFF.

This chain links TRBV12-3 or TRBV12-4 with TRBJ2-3; with no DNA, the TCRdb D assignment of TRBD2 cannot be verified. This CDR3 is built from 14 residues. The chain's CDR3 is CASSFGGSIDTQYF.

The chain carries TRBV28 and TRBJ2-2. In germline, CDR1 is MDHEN, CDR2 SYDVKM. The CDR3 is 14 amino acids. The CDR3 reads CASSPSDNTGELFF.

The V gene is TRBV28, the J gene TRBJ2-2. CDR3 length: 15 amino acids. Per germline, CDR1 MDHEN and CDR2 SYDVKM. This chain's CDR3 is CASSPMTVDTGELFF.

The chain links TRBV6-6 to TRBJ2-3; TCRdb designates TRBD2, a call that cannot be tested without DNA. The V gene's germline CDR1 is MNHNY and CDR2 SVGAGI (reference sequence). This CDR3 contains 15 residues. This CDR3 is CASSYLAGGQDTQYF.

The chain uses TRBV14 and TRBJ2-7. The CDR3 consists of 13 residues. Germline CDR1 reads SGHDN; CDR2 reads FVKESK. This CDR3 is CASSQDLGKEQYF.

The V gene is TRBV12-3 or TRBV12-4, the J gene TRBJ2-7; TCRdb reports TRBD2, a call that lacks DNA to check it against. The CDR3 consists of 17 residues. The CDR3 spells CASSLGLAGGPFGEQYF.

The chain links TRBV28 to TRBJ2-1; there is no DNA to check the TCRdb D call of TRBD1. The CDR3 is 15 amino acids. Germline V lookup: CDR1 MDHEN, CDR2 SYDVKM. CDR3 sequence reads: CASSLPGQVFNEQFF.

This chain's CDR3 is CASKKNGEYNEQFF. The genes are TRBV6-4 and TRBJ2-1. Looked up from germline, CDR1 is MRHNA and CDR2 is SNTAGT. The CDR3 extends over 14 amino acids.

The rearrangement links TRBV7-9 to TRBJ2-2; TCRdb proposes TRBD1, but this gene call is untestable without DNA. The length of the CDR3 is 15 residues. Germline V gene data show CDR1 as SEHNR and CDR2 as FQNEAQ (reference sequence). The CDR3 reads CASILLQGITGELFF.

The chain combines TRBV20-1 with TRBJ1-5. The germline V gene has CDR1 DFQATT and CDR2 SNEGSKA (reference sequence). The CDR3 covers 16 residues. CDR3 loop: CSAKVRLVSGNQPQHF.

The chain recombines TRBV7-6 with TRBJ2-5; there is no DNA to check the TCRdb D call of TRBD1. The CDR3 runs to 12 residues. The germline CDR1 and CDR2 sequences are SGHVS and FNYEAQ. This CDR3 is CASRQGGEAQYF.

The chain links TRBV7-6 to TRBJ1-1. CDR1 is SGHVS, CDR2 FNYEAQ, per germline. CDR3 length equals 15 residues. This CDR3 reads CASSLASRAGTEAFF.

J is TRBJ2-3 and V is TRBV4-3; as DNA is missing, the TRBD2 call by TCRdb cannot be tested. The CDR3 is 16 amino acids. Germline V gene data show CDR1 as LGHNA and CDR2 as YSLEER. The CDR3 loop reads CASSQDSGLAGDTQYF.

This chain joins TRBV2 and TRBJ2-2; the TCRdb D gene call, TRBD2, has no DNA to confirm it. The CDR3 contains 16 residues. CDR1 and CDR2 from the germline V gene are SNHLY and FYNNEI. Here the CDR3 reads CASSESGRGLTGELFF.

The rearrangement links TRBV12-3 or TRBV12-4 to TRBJ2-6; the TCRdb D gene call, TRBD2, has no DNA to confirm it. This CDR3 has 16 amino acids. The CDR3 loop reads CASSPPVTSGANVLTF.